This note documents a single T cell receptor beta chain sequence. This sample was taken from a study of T-cell reconstitution after alpha-beta-depleted transplantation in children. The authors prepared the TCRbeta library with unique molecular identifiers. TCRdb re-called the PCR reads with MiXCR, one entry per CDR3 protein. The table lists some 520,000 distinct CDR3 sequences, about 30% of them singletons. The V gene lost 5 bases and the J gene lost 0 bases, with 17 bases spanning the gap. The CDR3 loop spans 17 amino acids. The rearrangement joins TRBV12-3 or TRBV12-4 to TRBJ2-1; no definite D call. This material consisted of PBMCs from the stem cell graft donor, taken from the stem cell graft. The sequence was collected from a human donor who donated a stem cell graft to a child with aplastic anemia. CDR3 loop: CASSGEYPDYSYNEQFF. The CDR3 DNA sequence: TGTGCCAGCAGTGGGGAATATCCGGATTACTCCTACAATGAGCAGTTCTTC.